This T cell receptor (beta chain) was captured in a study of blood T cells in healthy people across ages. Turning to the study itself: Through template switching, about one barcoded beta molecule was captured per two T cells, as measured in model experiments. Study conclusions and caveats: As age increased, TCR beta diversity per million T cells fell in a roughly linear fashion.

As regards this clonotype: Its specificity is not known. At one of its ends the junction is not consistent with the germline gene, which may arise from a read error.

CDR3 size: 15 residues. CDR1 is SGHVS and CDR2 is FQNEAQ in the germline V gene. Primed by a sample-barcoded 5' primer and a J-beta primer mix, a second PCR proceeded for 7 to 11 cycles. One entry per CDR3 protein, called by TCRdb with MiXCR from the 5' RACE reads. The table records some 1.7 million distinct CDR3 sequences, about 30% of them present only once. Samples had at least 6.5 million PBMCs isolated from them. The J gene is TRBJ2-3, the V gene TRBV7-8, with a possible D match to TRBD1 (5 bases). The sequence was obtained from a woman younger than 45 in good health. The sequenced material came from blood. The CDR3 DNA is TGTGCCAGCGGCTTAGAGTCACAGGACACAGATACGCAGTATTTT. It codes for CASGLESQDTDTQYF.